The rows below give T cell receptor beta chains drawn from one sample of a study of T cell responses to AZD1222 COVID-19 vaccine. Produced via immunoSEQ multiplex PCR; TCRdb's table is partial and in-frame only. The sample includes tens of thousands of clones, around nine tenths of them seen just once. The sequencing used peripheral blood, collected 28 days after the second AZD1222 dose. Receptors originate from an adult who received the AZD1222 COVID-19 vaccine. CDR3s include the opening cysteine and the closing phenylalanine or tryptophan. D genes are given only for firm matches. Size tells how often a clone was seen (once, few, many) or the class of an expanded clone, and some rows leave it out.

D,J,size,V,CDR3,DNA
NA,TRBJ1-6,NA,TRBV6-5,CASSHPVSHNSPLHF,TGTGCCAGCAGCCATCCCGTGTCCCATAATTCACCCCTCCACTTT
TRBD1,TRBJ2-7,NA,TRBV7-9,CASSLAGTGAYEQYF,TGTGCCAGCAGCTTAGCCGGGACAGGAGCCTACGAGCAGTACTTC
NA,TRBJ1-6,NA,TRBV27,CASSSVWDSPLHF,TGTGCCAGCAGTTCAGTTTGGGATTCACCCCTCCACTTT
TRBD2,TRBJ2-7,NA,TRBV29-1,CSVQTSGYEQYF,TGCAGCGTCCAGACTAGCGGCTACGAGCAGTACTTC
TRBD1,TRBJ1-1,NA,TRBV7-9,CASSLGGGNTEAFF,TGTGCCAGCAGCTTAGGAGGGGGCAACACTGAAGCTTTCTTT
NA,TRBJ2-3,NA,TRBV2,CASALLGPTDTQYF,TGTGCCTCAGCCCTTCTTGGTCCCACAGATACGCAGTATTTT
NA,TRBJ1-4,NA,TRBV7-9,CASSADRTNEKLFF,TGTGCCAGCAGCGCGGACAGAACTAATGAAAAACTGTTTTTT
NA,TRBJ1-2,NA,TRBV28,CAVGHGYTF,TGTGCGGTGGGGCATGGCTACACCTTC
NA,TRBJ2-7,NA,TRBV28,CASSLLSIRNDEQYF,TGTGCCAGCAGTCTGCTTTCGATAAGAAACGACGAGCAGTACTTC
NA,TRBJ2-5,NA,TRBV12-3/TRBV12-4,CASSFWRQETQYF,TGTGCCAGCAGTTTTTGGCGGCAAGAGACCCAGTACTTC
NA,TRBJ2-1,NA,TRBV6-5,CASRVGGPDNEQFF,TGTGCCAGCAGGGTGGGGGGGCCGGACAATGAGCAGTTCTTC
NA,TRBJ2-7,NA,TRBV6-2/TRBV6-3,CASSYLGSGGGYEQYF,TGTGCCAGCAGTTACCTCGGTTCAGGGGGAGGGTACGAGCAGTACTTC
NA,TRBJ1-1,few,TRBV7-9,CASRKTSLGAFF,TGTGCCAGCAGGAAGACGTCTCTGGGAGCTTTCTTT
NA,TRBJ1-4,NA,TRBV5-1,CASSSIEGAANEKLFF,TGCGCCAGCAGTTCCATTGAAGGGGCGGCTAATGAAAAACTGTTTTTT
NA,TRBJ2-5,NA,TRBV29-1,CSVGTSPQETQYF,TGCAGCGTAGGGACATCCCCCCAAGAGACCCAGTACTTC
NA,TRBJ2-7,NA,TRBV3-1/TRBV3-2,CASSQVNAYEQYF,TGTGCCAGCAGCCAAGTAAACGCCTACGAGCAGTACTTC
NA,TRBJ2-3,NA,TRBV7-8,CASSRRVDTQYF,TGTGCCAGCAGCCGCAGGGTAGATACGCAGTATTTT
NA,TRBJ2-7,NA,TRBV3-1/TRBV3-2,CASSQDLGYEQYF,TGTGCCAGCAGCCAAGACTTGGGTTACGAGCAGTACTTC
NA,TRBJ2-7,NA,TRBV7-9,CASSLGKGPGDF,TGTGCCAGCAGCTTGGGCAAGGGGCCAGGGGACTTC
NA,TRBJ2-5,NA,TRBV13,CASSLESKVDF,TGTGCCAGCAGCTTAGAGTCAAAAGTGGACTTC
TRBD1,TRBJ1-2,NA,TRBV29-1,CSVGTGGLYGYTF,TGCAGCGTCGGGACAGGGGGCCTCTATGGCTACACCTTC
NA,TRBJ1-5,NA,TRBV28,CASSLGGAGNQPQHF,TGTGCCAGCAGTTTAGGGGGCGCGGGCAATCAGCCCCAGCATTTT
TRBD2,TRBJ2-3,NA,TRBV5-1,CASKPGVASGSADTQYF,TGCGCCAGCAAGCCTGGGGTTGCTAGCGGGAGCGCAGATACGCAGTATTTT
TRBD1,TRBJ1-2,NA,TRBV5-1,CASSSRQGANYGYTF,TGCGCCAGCAGCTCAAGACAGGGGGCGAACTATGGCTACACCTTC
NA,TRBJ1-5,NA,TRBV6-5,CASILSLQVNQPQHF,TGTGCCAGTATCCTTTCGCTACAGGTTAATCAGCCCCAGCATTTT
NA,TRBJ1-1,once,TRBV5-4,CASSVLAGTEAFF,TGTGCCAGCAGCGTCTTAGCAGGGACTGAAGCTTTCTTT
NA,TRBJ2-6,NA,TRBV9,CASSNPGANVLTF,TGTGCCAGCAGCAATCCAGGGGCCAACGTCCTGACTTTC
TRBD1,TRBJ2-6,NA,TRBV18,CASSLLRTGVPGANVLTF,TGTGCCAGCTCCCTTCTTCGGACAGGGGTTCCTGGGGCCAACGTCCTGACTTTC
NA,TRBJ2-5,NA,TRBV19,CASSIGVQETQYF,TGTGCCAGTAGTATAGGAGTACAAGAGACCCAGTACTTC
NA,TRBJ2-6,NA,TRBV27,CASRSLGSGANVLTF,TGTGCCAGCCGCTCTTTGGGGTCTGGGGCCAACGTCCTGACTTTC
NA,TRBJ1-2,NA,TRBV6-1,CASSEFRVANYGYTF,TGTGCCAGCAGTGAATTTAGGGTCGCCAACTATGGCTACACCTTC
TRBD2,TRBJ2-2,NA,TRBV28,CASSSLAGGPVGELFF,TGTGCCAGCAGCTCACTAGCGGGAGGGCCGGTCGGGGAGCTGTTTTTT
NA,TRBJ2-5,NA,TRBV29-1,CSVVRGALGETQYF,TGCAGCGTTGTTCGGGGGGCTCTGGGAGAGACCCAGTACTTC
NA,TRBJ1-1,few,TRBV7-3,CASSLLGAAGGTEAFF,TGTGCCAGCAGCTTATTGGGGGCAGCCGGGGGCACTGAAGCTTTCTTT
NA,TRBJ1-6,once,TRBV25-1,CASSGRTNNSPLHF,TGTGCCAGCAGCGGACGGACTAATAATTCACCCCTCCACTTT
TRBD1,TRBJ2-1,NA,TRBV18,CASSPRDRRGNEQFF,TGTGCCAGCTCACCACGGGACAGGCGGGGCAATGAGCAGTTCTTC
NA,TRBJ2-2,NA,TRBV12-3/TRBV12-4,CASSQGTGELFF,TGTGCCAGCAGCCAGGGTACCGGGGAGCTGTTTTTT
NA,TRBJ2-7,NA,TRBV15,CATSRGAATGSSYEQYF,TGTGCCACCAGCCGAGGGGCCGCGACAGGATCATCCTACGAGCAGTACTTC
NA,TRBJ1-2,once,TRBV14,CASSLLQGERYGYTF,TGTGCCAGCAGCCTCCTTCAGGGAGAAAGATATGGCTACACCTTC
NA,TRBJ1-1,NA,TRBV28,CASTKTHRVNTEAFF,TGTGCCAGCACCAAAACTCACAGGGTGAACACTGAAGCTTTCTTT
TRBD1,TRBJ2-7,NA,TRBV2,CASSPGQGSYEQYF,TGTGCCAGCAGCCCGGGACAGGGCTCGTACGAGCAGTACTTC
TRBD2,TRBJ2-7,NA,TRBV7-3,CASSLTSPAGFYEQYF,TGTGCCAGCAGCTTAACGTCGCCAGCGGGGTTCTACGAGCAGTACTTC
NA,TRBJ2-2,few,TRBV19,CASSNPNTGELFF,TGTGCCAGTAGTAATCCGAACACCGGGGAGCTGTTTTTT
NA,TRBJ2-3,NA,TRBV19,CASSITDTQYF,TGTGCCAGTAGTATCACAGATACGCAGTATTTT
NA,TRBJ2-5,NA,TRBV5-1,CASSLTPTGGETQYF,TGCGCCAGCAGCTTAACCCCGACAGGTGGTGAGACCCAGTACTTC
NA,TRBJ1-1,NA,TRBV14,CASSQSPGAVWAFF,TGTGCCAGCAGCCAAAGCCCGGGGGCGGTGTGGGCTTTCTTT
NA,TRBJ1-5,NA,TRBV18,CASSLTGNRDQPQHF,TGTGCCAGCTCACTGACGGGAAACAGGGATCAGCCCCAGCATTTT
NA,TRBJ1-4,NA,TRBV7-2,CASSKEGITNEKLFF,TGTGCCAGCAGCAAAGAGGGGATAACTAATGAAAAACTGTTTTTT
NA,TRBJ2-1,NA,TRBV19,CASSIDLGGGNEQFF,TGTGCCAGTAGTATAGATCTTGGGGGTGGCAATGAGCAGTTCTTC
TRBD1,TRBJ2-1,NA,TRBV19,CASRGTGLSSYNEQFF,TGTGCCAGTAGAGGGACAGGCCTAAGCTCCTACAATGAGCAGTTCTTC
NA,TRBJ2-2,NA,TRBV18,CASSPRTVNTGELFF,TGTGCCAGCTCACCTAGGACAGTGAACACCGGGGAGCTGTTTTTT
NA,TRBJ2-2,NA,TRBV6-4,CASSDVRSGELFF,TGTGCCAGCAGTGACGTTCGCTCCGGGGAGCTGTTTTTT
NA,TRBJ1-1,NA,TRBV4-1,CASSWQVFTEAFF,TGCGCCAGCAGCTGGCAGGTCTTCACTGAAGCTTTCTTT
NA,TRBJ2-7,NA,TRBV7-9,CASSPRTKGYEQYF,TGTGCCAGCAGCCCGCGGACAAAAGGCTACGAGCAGTACTTC